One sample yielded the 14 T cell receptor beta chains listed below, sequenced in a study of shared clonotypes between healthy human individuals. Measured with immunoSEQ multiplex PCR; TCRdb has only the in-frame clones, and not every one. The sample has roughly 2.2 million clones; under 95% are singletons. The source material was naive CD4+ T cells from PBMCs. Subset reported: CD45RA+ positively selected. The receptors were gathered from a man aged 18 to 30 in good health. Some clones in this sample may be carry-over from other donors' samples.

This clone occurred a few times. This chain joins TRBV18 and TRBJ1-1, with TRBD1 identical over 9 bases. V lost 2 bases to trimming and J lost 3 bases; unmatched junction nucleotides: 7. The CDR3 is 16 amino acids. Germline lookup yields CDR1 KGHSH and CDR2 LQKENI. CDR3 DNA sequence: TGTGCCAGCTCACCAGCCCCTGGGACAGGGCACACTGAAGCTTTCTTT. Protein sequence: CASSPAPGTGHTEAFF.

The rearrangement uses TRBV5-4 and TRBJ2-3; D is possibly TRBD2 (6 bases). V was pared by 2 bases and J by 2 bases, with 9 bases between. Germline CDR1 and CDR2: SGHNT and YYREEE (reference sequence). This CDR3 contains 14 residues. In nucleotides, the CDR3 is TGTGCCAGCAGCTTAGGCGGGACCACAGATACGCAGTATTTT. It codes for CASSLGGTTDTQYF.

CDR3 region: CASSSRLDRHYQPQHF. The CDR3 coding sequence is TGTGCCAGCAGTTCCCGCCTCGACAGACATTATCAGCCCCAGCATTTT. V gene TRBV28 combines with J gene TRBJ1-5, with D possibly being TRBD1 (5 bases). The CDR3 length is 16 residues. The ends were cut back, 4 bases at V and 5 bases at J, with 18 bases in the middle. The germline CDR1 and CDR2 sequences are MDHEN and SYDVKM.

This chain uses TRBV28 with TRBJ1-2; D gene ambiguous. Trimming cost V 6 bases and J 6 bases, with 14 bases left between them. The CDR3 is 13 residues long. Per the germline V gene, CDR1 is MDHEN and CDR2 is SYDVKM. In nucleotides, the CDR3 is TGTGCCAGCAGGTTCGGCACCTGGGATGGCTACACCTTC. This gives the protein CASRFGTWDGYTF.

The CDR3, as DNA: TGTGCCAGCAGCCCTGGAGCAGATACGCAGTATTTT. Translated, it gives CASSPGADTQYF. The rearrangement joins TRBV6-6 to TRBJ2-3, with unresolved D. V lost 6 bases and J lost 4, with 8 bases in between. The CDR3 length is 12 residues. The germline gives CDR1 MNHNY, CDR2 SVGAGI (reference sequence).

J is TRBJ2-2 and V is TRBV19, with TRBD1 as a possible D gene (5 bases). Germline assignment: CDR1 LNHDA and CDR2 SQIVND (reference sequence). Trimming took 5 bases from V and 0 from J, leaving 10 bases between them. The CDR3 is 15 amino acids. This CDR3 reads CASSPLTANTGELFF. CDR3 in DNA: TGTGCCAGTAGTCCACTGACAGCGAACACCGGGGAGCTGTTTTTT.

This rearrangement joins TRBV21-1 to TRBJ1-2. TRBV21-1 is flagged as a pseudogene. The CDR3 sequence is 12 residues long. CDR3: CASREGIGGYTF. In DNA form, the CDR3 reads TGTGCCAGCAGGGAGGGGATAGGTGGCTACACCTTC.

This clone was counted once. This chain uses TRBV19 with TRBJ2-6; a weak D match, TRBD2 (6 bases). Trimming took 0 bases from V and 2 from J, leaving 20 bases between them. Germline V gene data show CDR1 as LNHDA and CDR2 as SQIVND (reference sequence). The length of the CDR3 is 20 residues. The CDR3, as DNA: TGTGCCAGTAGTATAGAGGGGGGAACTCTTTTTACCGCTGGGGCCAACGTCCTGACTTTC. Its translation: CASSIEGGTLFTAGANVLTF.

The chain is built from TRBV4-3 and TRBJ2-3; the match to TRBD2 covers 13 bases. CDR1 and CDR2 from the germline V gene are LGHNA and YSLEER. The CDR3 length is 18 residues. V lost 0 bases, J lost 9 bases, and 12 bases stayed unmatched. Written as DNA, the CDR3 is TGCGCCAGCAGCCAAGAACCGCCGACTAGCGGGAGGCGGGGGACGCAGTATTTT. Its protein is CASSQEPPTSGRRGTQYF.

In DNA form, the CDR3 reads TGCGCCAGCAGTATTGGCTTAGGGGGAGGAGAGACCCAGTACTTC. Its protein product is CASSIGLGGGETQYF. This rearrangement joins TRBV5-1 to TRBJ2-5; D is perhaps TRBD1 or TRBD2 (6 bases each). Germline CDR1 SGHRS, CDR2 YFSETQ. The germline V and J ends were trimmed by 5 bases and 4 bases, with 18 bases remaining between them. The CDR3 extends over 15 amino acids.

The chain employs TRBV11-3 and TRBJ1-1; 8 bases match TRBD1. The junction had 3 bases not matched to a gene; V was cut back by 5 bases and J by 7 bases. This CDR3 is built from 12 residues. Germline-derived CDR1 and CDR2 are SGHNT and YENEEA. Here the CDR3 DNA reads TGTGCCAGCAGCCCAGGACAGGGTGAAGCTTTCTTT. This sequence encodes CASSPGQGEAFF.

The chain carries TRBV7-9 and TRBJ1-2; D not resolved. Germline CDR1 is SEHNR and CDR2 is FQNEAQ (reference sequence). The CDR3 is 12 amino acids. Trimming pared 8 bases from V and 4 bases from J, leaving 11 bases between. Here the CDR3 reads CASAGPSYGYTF. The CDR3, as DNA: TGTGCCAGCGCCGGGCCATCCTATGGCTACACCTTC.

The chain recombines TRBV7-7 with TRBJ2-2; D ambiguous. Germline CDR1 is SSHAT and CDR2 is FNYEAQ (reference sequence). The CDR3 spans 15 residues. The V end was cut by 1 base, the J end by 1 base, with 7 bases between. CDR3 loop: CASSLVAGNTGELFF. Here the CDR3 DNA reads TGTGCCAGCAGCTTAGTCGCAGGGAACACCGGGGAGCTGTTTTTT.

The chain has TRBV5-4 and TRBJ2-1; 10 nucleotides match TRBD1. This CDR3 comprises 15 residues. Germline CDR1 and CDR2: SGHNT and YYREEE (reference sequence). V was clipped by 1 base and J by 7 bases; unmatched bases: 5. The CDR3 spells CASSLRQGAGNEQFF. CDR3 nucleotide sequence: TGTGCCAGCAGCTTGAGACAGGGGGCCGGGAATGAGCAGTTCTTC.